This T cell receptor (beta chain) was captured in a study of Graves' ophthalmopathy and Graves' hyperthyroidism. This clonotype was observed many times. CDR3 regions of TCR beta were amplified from RNA transcripts. The first-round RT-PCR employed HTBI primers together with the Qiagen OneStep RT-PCR kit. A multiplex PCR was then performed as the second round. TCRdb itself ran the multiplex PCR reads through MiXCR, one entry per CDR3 protein. The profile shows around 590,000 distinct CDR3 sequences, 39% of them singletons. This CDR3 has 11 residues. V lost 7 bases, J lost 7 bases, and 10 bases lay in between.

This sequence was found in an adult man with Graves' hyperthyroidism. The chain joins TRBV12-3 or TRBV12-4 to TRBJ1-1, with D possibly matching TRBD1 (5 bases). Source material: peripheral blood or thyroid tissue (not recorded which). This CDR3 is CASKGPVEAFF. As DNA, the CDR3 is TGTGCCAGCAAGGGACCCGTTGAAGCTTTCTTT.